These 32 T cell receptor beta chains were sequenced from one sample in a study of blood T cell repertoires in COVID-19. Profiling relied on immunoSEQ multiplex PCR, and the TCRdb table lists in-frame clones only, not all of them. The sample lists some 20,000 clones, around nine tenths occurring once. The sample comprised peripheral blood. The source is a human donor with acute or convalescent COVID-19. The donor label of this sample is uncertain.

The CDR3 coding sequence is TGTGCCAGCAGCTCAGGGAGGGGAAACACCATATATTTT. Its translation is CASSSGRGNTIYF. The chain has TRBV7-8 and TRBJ1-3; the D gene is possibly TRBD1 (5 bases). The CDR3 has 13 residues. Germline CDR1 SGHVS, CDR2 FQNEAQ. Trimming stripped 4 bases from V and 4 bases from J, with 8 bases between.

The genes are TRBV19 and TRBJ1-5; no clear D. V lost 5 bases and J lost 0, with 11 bases in between. The CDR3 sequence is 15 residues long. Germline V gives CDR1 LNHDA, CDR2 SQIVND (reference sequence). Here the CDR3 reads CASSAGTLSNQPQHF. The CDR3 DNA is TGTGCCAGTAGTGCGGGAACCCTTAGCAATCAGCCCCAGCATTTT.

V gene TRBV19 combines with J gene TRBJ2-6; 8 bases map to TRBD1. CDR3 length equals 16 residues. With 8 bases clipped from V and 0 bases from J, the junction kept 6 bases outside the gene matches. The V gene's germline CDR1 is LNHDA and CDR2 SQIVND (reference sequence). The CDR3 nucleotides are TGTGCCAGTCTACAGGGGGTATTCTCTGGGGCCAACGTCCTGACTTTC. This sequence encodes CASLQGVFSGANVLTF.

J is TRBJ1-2 and V is TRBV11-2; 7 nucleotides match TRBD1. This CDR3 has 13 amino acids. The V gene end was trimmed by 5 bases and the J gene end by 8 bases; junction bases not matched to a gene: 8. Germline loops: CDR1 SGHAT, CDR2 FQNNGV. The CDR3 coding sequence is TGTGCCAGCAGCCCAACAGGGGCTGGAGGCTACACCTTC. Protein product: CASSPTGAGGYTF.

The CDR3 loop reads CASSGLGAYEQYF. CDR3 DNA sequence: TGTGCCAGCAGCGGATTAGGGGCCTACGAGCAGTACTTC. V is TRBV9 and J is TRBJ2-7; D possibly corresponds to TRBD1 (5 bases). CDR3 length: 13 amino acids. The germline gives CDR1 SGDLS, CDR2 YYNGEE. The V and J ends lost 3 bases and 2 bases respectively, with 9 bases between them.

This sequence joins TRBV19 and TRBJ2-7; D is ambiguous. CDR1 and CDR2 from the germline V gene are LNHDA and SQIVND (reference sequence). The CDR3 loop spans 12 amino acids. The V end was cut by 4 bases, the J end by 3 bases, with 7 bases between. The DNA for the CDR3 is TGTGCCAGTAGTAGCGCGAACTACGAGCAGTACTTC. Its protein is CASSSANYEQYF.

The chain combines TRBV25-1 with TRBJ2-7; D is ambiguous. The germline V gene has CDR1 MGHDK and CDR2 SYGVNS. CDR3 length: 11 amino acids. Between the trimmed V and J ends, which lost 10 bases and 6 bases, there was a span of 13 bases. The CDR3 DNA reads as TGTGCCACCCGTCTTTCGTCCGAGCAGTACTTC. It encodes CATRLSSEQYF.

The rearrangement uses TRBV29-1 and TRBJ1-1; tentative D call: TRBD1 (6 bases). Germline V gives CDR1 SQVTM, CDR2 ANQGSEA. The CDR3 is made up of 11 amino acids. V lost 6 bases and J 6 bases, leaving 11 bases between the germline ends. This CDR3 is CSVEWGPEAFF. The CDR3 nucleotides read TGCAGCGTGGAATGGGGGCCTGAAGCTTTCTTT.

This clone occurred once. The chain recombines TRBV27 with TRBJ2-1; 11 bases map to TRBD2. Germline lookup yields CDR1 MNHEY and CDR2 SMNVEV (reference sequence). V lost 4 bases, J lost 5 bases, and 7 bases stayed unmatched. The CDR3 totals 16 residues. The DNA of the CDR3 is TGTGCCAGCAGTTCCCTCCTAGCGGGAGGACACAATGAGCAGTTCTTC. This gives the protein CASSSLLAGGHNEQFF.

J is TRBJ2-5 and V is TRBV6-1, with TRBD2 identical over 9 bases. Germline values: CDR1 MNHNS, CDR2 SASEGT. The CDR3 consists of 15 residues. The J segment lost 5 bases and the V segment lost 2 bases, leaving 6 bases of the junction unmatched. The CDR3 spells CASSEIAGGVETQYF. CDR3 coding DNA: TGTGCCAGCAGTGAAATTGCGGGAGGGGTGGAGACCCAGTACTTC.

The CDR3 loop reads CASSLVSPYEQYF. CDR3 bases: TGTGCCAGCAGCTTAGTTTCTCCCTACGAGCAGTACTTC. The chain recombines TRBV11-2 with TRBJ2-7; D not certain. This CDR3 region has 13 residues. V gave up 1 base and J gave up 2 bases, with 6 bases separating them. Germline V gene sequence: CDR1 SGHAT, CDR2 FQNNGV. The full variable domain, rest sourced from reference TRBV11-2 and TRBJ2-7, is EAGVAQSPRYKIIEKRQSVAFWCNPISGHATLYWYQQILGQGPKLLIQFQNNGVVDDSQLPKDRFSAERLKGVDSTLKIQPAKLEDSAVYLCASSLVSPYEQYFGPGTRLTVT.

The chain combines TRBV12-1 with TRBJ1-1; TRBD1 reflects the table's D call only, with no check against the DNA. TRBV12-1 is a recognized pseudogene. This CDR3 comprises 15 residues. The CDR3 DNA is TGTGCCAGCAGCTCGCGGACAGGGATTATCGCTGAAGCTTTCTTT. Encoded protein: CASSSRTGIIAEAFF.

The gene calls are TRBV5-1 and TRBJ2-5; the match to TRBD2 covers 11 bases. The CDR3 covers 18 residues. V lost 1 base and J lost 0; bases outside the gene matches: 8. Germline CDR1 is SGHRS and CDR2 is YFSETQ. The CDR3 loop is CASSLSPLTSGNQETQYF. The CDR3 nucleotides read TGCGCCAGCAGCTTGAGCCCCCTGACTAGCGGGAACCAAGAGACCCAGTACTTC.

The chain is built from TRBV29-1 and TRBJ1-4, with D maybe TRBD1 (5 bases). The CDR3 runs to 13 residues. CDR1 and CDR2 from the germline V gene are SQVTM and ANQGSEA. Trimming removed 4 bases from V and 6 bases from J, with 12 bases in between. Written as DNA, the CDR3 is TGCAGCGTTGTGTGGGGAGGGGATGAAAAACTGTTTTTT. It translates to CSVVWGGDEKLFF.

The chain has TRBV3-1 (or the pseudogene TRBV3-2) and TRBJ2-7; tentatively, D is TRBD2 (7 bases). Germline lookup yields CDR1 LGHDT and CDR2 YNNKEL (reference sequence). The CDR3 loop spans 14 amino acids. Trimming cost V 3 bases and J 2 bases, with 11 bases left between them. CDR3 in DNA: TGTGCCAGCAGCCATCCCGGGGGGCCCTACGAGCAGTACTTC. Encoded protein: CASSHPGGPYEQYF.

The V gene is TRBV9, the J gene TRBJ1-6; D uncertain. Germline loops: CDR1 SGDLS, CDR2 YYNGEE. Trimming took 0 bases from V and 7 from J, leaving 14 bases between them. The CDR3 has 16 amino acids. This chain's CDR3 is CASSVDGDGRNSPLHF. In nucleotides, the CDR3 is TGTGCCAGCAGCGTAGACGGGGATGGACGGAATTCACCCCTCCACTTT.

This clone has just a few counts. The gene calls are TRBV29-1 and TRBJ2-7, with 9 bases fitting TRBD2. V was clipped by 6 bases and J by 6 bases; unmatched bases: 9. Germline CDR1 is SQVTM and CDR2 is ANQGSEA. The CDR3 is 13 residues long. This chain's CDR3 is CSVVAGDGGEQYF. In DNA, the CDR3 is TGCAGCGTGGTAGCGGGAGACGGAGGCGAGCAGTACTTC.

This chain uses TRBV20-1 with TRBJ2-5; D uncertain. The CDR3 loop spans 11 amino acids. Germline V gene lookup returns CDR1 DFQATT and CDR2 SNEGSKA (reference sequence). With 6 bases removed from V and 2 bases from J, the gap between germline ends came to 7 bases. CDR3 nucleotides: TGCAGTGCCCTAGTTCAAGAGACCCAGTACTTC. As protein: CSALVQETQYF.

This clone appeared a single time. V usage is TRBV5-1 and J usage is TRBJ2-7, with 8 bases aligning to TRBD1. Germline trimming cut 4 bases from V and 4 bases from J; bases unmatched to any gene: 7. Germline CDR1 and CDR2: SGHRS and YFSETQ. CDR3 length: 14 residues. The CDR3 here is CASSGRDRNYEQYF. Written as DNA, the CDR3 is TGCGCCAGCAGCGGCCGGGACAGGAATTACGAGCAGTACTTC.

This chain connects TRBV5-1 to TRBJ2-1, with a weak D call TRBD2 (5 bases). Per the germline V gene, CDR1 is SGHRS and CDR2 is YFSETQ. V lost 2 bases, J lost 8 bases, and 11 bases lay in between. This CDR3 has 13 residues. In nucleotides, the CDR3 is TGCGCCAGCAGCTTTGAGGGTTTTGATGAGCAGTTCTTC. Translation: CASSFEGFDEQFF.

The chain has TRBV27 and TRBJ2-3; 9 bases are a match to TRBD1. V shed 10 bases and J 2 bases; nucleotides not matched to a gene: 7. This CDR3 contains 14 residues. Germline lookup yields CDR1 MNHEY and CDR2 SMNVEV (reference sequence). This chain's CDR3 is CATRQGGFTDTQYF. The DNA of the CDR3 is TGTGCCACCCGACAGGGGGGATTCACAGATACGCAGTATTTT.

The V gene is TRBV19, the J gene TRBJ2-3; 10 nucleotides align to TRBD2. The germline CDR1 and CDR2 sequences are LNHDA and SQIVND (reference sequence). CDR3 length: 16 amino acids. V was pared by 1 base and J by 1 base, with 2 bases of the junction left unmatched. This chain's CDR3 is CASSIGGTSGTDTQYF. The CDR3 DNA reads TGTGCCAGTAGTATAGGTGGGACTAGCGGCACAGATACGCAGTATTTT.

This clone came up once. The chain couples TRBV23-1 to TRBJ1-1; TRBD1 is a possible D gene (5 bases). TRBV23-1 is assigned to the ORF class and has an uncertain function. V lost 4 bases and J 0 bases, leaving 18 bases between the germline ends. The CDR3 totals 17 residues. The CDR3 is CASSPPLRQPLNTEAFF. The CDR3, as DNA: TGCGCCAGCAGTCCACCGCTCAGACAGCCCCTGAACACTGAAGCTTTCTTT.

V usage is TRBV5-4 and J usage is TRBJ1-1; 8 positions match TRBD1. CDR1 SGHNT and CDR2 YYREEE come from the germline V gene (reference sequence). The CDR3 consists of 14 residues. The V segment lost 4 bases and the J segment 5 bases; nucleotides outside the gene matches: 7. The CDR3 DNA reads TGTGCCAGCAGCAGAGGACAGGGAGAGACTGAAGCTTTCTTT. Protein: CASSRGQGETEAFF.

The chain has TRBV2 and TRBJ2-3; 9 bases are a match to TRBD1. CDR3 length equals 14 residues. With V trimmed by 5 bases and J by 1 base, 1 base remained unmatched. From germline, CDR1 is SNHLY and CDR2 FYNNEI. CDR3 DNA: TGTGCCAGCAGTCGGACAGGGGGCACAGATACGCAGTATTTT. Translated, it gives CASSRTGGTDTQYF.

The chain links TRBV5-1 to TRBJ2-1; D unclear. This CDR3 spans 13 amino acids. Between the trimmed V and J ends, which lost 0 bases and 10 bases, there was a span of 11 bases. CDR1 SGHRS and CDR2 YFSETQ come from the germline V gene. The CDR3 sequence: CASSLAGSDEQFF. The DNA of the CDR3 is TGCGCCAGCAGCTTGGCCGGAAGCGACGAGCAGTTCTTC. Complete variable domain (other parts from reference TRBV5-1 and TRBJ2-1): KAGVTQTPRYLIKTRGQQVTLSCSPISGHRSVSWYQQTPGQGLQFLFEYFSETQRNKGNFPGRFSGRQFSNSRSEMNVSTLELGDSALYLCASSLAGSDEQFFGPGTRLTVL.

The chain joins TRBV5-1 to TRBJ1-1; D is possibly TRBD1 (6 bases). Trimming removed 2 bases at V and 3 bases at J, with 11 bases between. The germline V gene encodes CDR1 SGHRS and CDR2 YFSETQ. The CDR3 is 14 residues long. Written as DNA, the CDR3 is TGCGCCAGCAGCTTCACAGGGTCGGACACTGAAGCTTTCTTT. Translating it yields CASSFTGSDTEAFF.

This clone was seen more than once but under ten times. This chain joins TRBV10-3 and TRBJ1-5, with TRBD1 matching 9 bases. This CDR3 contains 14 residues. The V gene's germline CDR1 is ENHRY and CDR2 SYGVKD. Trimming cost V 10 bases and J 6 bases; bases outside gene matches: 10. The CDR3 nucleotides read TGTGCCAGCAACCCGGGACAGGGTTTTCAGCCCCAGCATTTT. Residues: CASNPGQGFQPQHF.

The V and J genes are TRBV6-6 and TRBJ2-3; 8 positions match TRBD2. The trim removed 5 bases at V and 2 bases at J, leaving 12 bases unmatched. This CDR3 has 17 amino acids. Germline assignment: CDR1 MNHNY and CDR2 SVGAGI (reference sequence). CDR3 nucleotide sequence: TGTGCCAGCAGTCCACTAGCGGACCCCCTGGACACAGATACGCAGTATTTT. This gives the protein CASSPLADPLDTDTQYF.

V usage is TRBV7-8 and J usage is TRBJ1-2; no definite D call. The length of the CDR3 is 15 residues. Trimming cost V 5 bases and J 4 bases, with 17 bases left between them. Germline CDR1 SGHVS, CDR2 FQNEAQ. The CDR3 DNA follows: TGTGCCAGCAGCCCCGGCGTCTGGCAGGTCTATGGCTACACCTTC. It yields the protein CASSPGVWQVYGYTF.

DNA for the CDR3: TGTGCCAGCAGCGTAGCCCACAGGGGCTACGAGCAGTACTTC. Translated: CASSVAHRGYEQYF. The genes are TRBV9 and TRBJ2-7; 7 bases are shared with TRBD1. Germline V gene data show CDR1 as SGDLS and CDR2 as YYNGEE. Trimming cost V 0 bases and J 3 bases; bases outside gene matches: 3. The CDR3 length is 14 residues.

This clone was found once. The chain employs TRBV24-1 and TRBJ1-5; 7 bases map to TRBD1. The CDR3 is 18 amino acids. Unmatched junction bases numbered 23, after V lost 10 bases and J lost 6 bases. Germline CDR1 is KGHDR and CDR2 is SFDVKD. The CDR3 region is CATNGPSPPGSGGQPQHF. CDR3 DNA sequence: TGTGCCACTAACGGTCCGAGCCCCCCGGGGTCAGGGGGTCAGCCCCAGCATTTT.